This record concerns one TCR beta chain sequence. This clonotype was found many times. It lacks a known antigen. Base qualities were left out, and no much larger clone turns up one base away. CDR3 length: 15 amino acids, cysteine to phenylalanine. CDR3 DNA only is kept here, 45 bases in frame from base 1. The germline V gene provides CDR1 SGHRS and CDR2 YFSETQ. V is pared back by 3 bases and J by 2 bases, with 11 bases lying between the germline termini. This sample stems from a study of early T cells in non-severe SARS-CoV-2 infection (dated by TCRdb to about 2021). In the study overall: TCR sequencing used bulk RNA from unsorted whole blood, so alpha and beta chains could not be paired.

This was a case-control study nested in a cohort of healthcare workers in London, UK, who had nasopharyngeal swab PCR tests and blood samples taken every week. Between 23 and 31 March 2020, the week of the UK lockdown, healthcare workers were enrolled and then followed up weekly for as long as 16 weeks. Libraries were made using 5' RACE. Data came from a NextSeq 500. To correct for sequencing error and PCR bias, the TCR library protocol tagged individual cDNA molecules with unique molecular identifiers. Both TCR alpha and beta chains were sequenced, and tight co-correlation was observed between alpha and beta sequence abundances in each sample. The study's processing was this. V gene, J gene and CDR3 annotation of TCR sequences was performed with Decombinator V4. TCRs were defined as expanded if a significant change between any two time points was detected under a Poisson model with p below 0.0001. TCR abundances were normalised to the total number of TCRs sequenced in each sample and reported as counts per million. MAIT TCRs were defined by TRAV1-2 paired with TRAJ12, TRAJ20 or TRAJ33, and iNKT TCRs by TRAV10 paired with TRAJ18. VDJdb, accessed 1 November 2021, was searched for CMV, EBV and SARS-CoV-2 annotated TCRs, excluding TCRs annotated for multiple antigens. The public reads were run again by TCRdb, first through fastp at Q25 and then through MiXCR, and only productive beta chains were kept. Every entry covers one CDR3 protein and lists the most common genes and DNA from its rows. TCRdb, not the authors, supplied the V and J calls. A total of 35,000 to 40,000 distinct CDR3 sequences appear in this sample, 5.8% of them only once. Of the sample, 25% to 30% falls within the top ten clones.

What the research found in general, with its limitations: VDJdb matching was skewed toward anti-spike CD8 responses and likely underestimated virus-specific expansions, missing private and CD4 specificities.

Sequencing was performed on whole blood. The rearrangement joined TRBV5-1 to TRBJ2-2, with a tentative D gene TRBD2 over 6 matching bases. The receptor's source is an adult who was a healthcare worker with PCR-confirmed SARS-CoV-2 infection or an uninfected control (not recorded which). The CDR3 in this case is CASSSRGSNTGELFF. At the DNA level, the sequence is TGCGCCAGCAGCTCGCGGGGCAGCAACACCGGGGAGCTGTTTTTT.